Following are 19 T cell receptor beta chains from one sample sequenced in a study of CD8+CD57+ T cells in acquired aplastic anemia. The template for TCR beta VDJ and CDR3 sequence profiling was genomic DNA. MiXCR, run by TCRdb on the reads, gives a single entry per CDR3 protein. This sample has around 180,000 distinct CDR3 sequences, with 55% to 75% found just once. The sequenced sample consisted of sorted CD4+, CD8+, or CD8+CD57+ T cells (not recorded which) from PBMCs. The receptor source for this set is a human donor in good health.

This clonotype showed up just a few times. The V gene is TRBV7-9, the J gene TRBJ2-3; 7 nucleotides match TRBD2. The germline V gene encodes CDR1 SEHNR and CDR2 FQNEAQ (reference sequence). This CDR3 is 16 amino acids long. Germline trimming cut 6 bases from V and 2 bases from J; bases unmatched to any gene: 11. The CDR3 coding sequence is TGTGCCAGCAGACCAATCGGGGGGTTATACACAGATACGCAGTATTTT. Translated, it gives CASRPIGGLYTDTQYF.

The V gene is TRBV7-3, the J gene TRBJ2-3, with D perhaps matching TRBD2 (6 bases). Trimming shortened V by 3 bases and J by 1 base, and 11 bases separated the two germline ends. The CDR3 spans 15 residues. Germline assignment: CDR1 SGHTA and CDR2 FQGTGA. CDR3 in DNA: TGTGCCAGCAGCTTCGGGAGCGGACGCACAGATACGCAGTATTTT. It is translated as CASSFGSGRTDTQYF.

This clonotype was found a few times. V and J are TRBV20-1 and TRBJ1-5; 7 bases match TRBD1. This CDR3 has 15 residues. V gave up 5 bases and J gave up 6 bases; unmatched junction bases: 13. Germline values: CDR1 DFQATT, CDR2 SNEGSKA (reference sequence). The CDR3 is CSAPRQGGGSQPQHF. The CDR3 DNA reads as TGCAGTGCTCCCCGACAGGGAGGTGGCTCTCAGCCCCAGCATTTT.

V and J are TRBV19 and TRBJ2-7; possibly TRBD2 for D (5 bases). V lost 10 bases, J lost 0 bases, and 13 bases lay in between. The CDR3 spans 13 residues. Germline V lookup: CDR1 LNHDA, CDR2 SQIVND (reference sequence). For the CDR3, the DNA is TGTGCCACTAAAGGGAGCATCTCCTACGAGCAGTACTTC. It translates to CATKGSISYEQYF.

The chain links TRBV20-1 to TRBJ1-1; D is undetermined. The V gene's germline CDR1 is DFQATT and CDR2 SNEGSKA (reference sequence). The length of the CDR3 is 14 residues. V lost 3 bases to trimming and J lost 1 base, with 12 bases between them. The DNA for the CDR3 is TGCAGTGCTAGTTTCACTTGGAGGAACACTGAAGCTTTCTTT. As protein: CSASFTWRNTEAFF.

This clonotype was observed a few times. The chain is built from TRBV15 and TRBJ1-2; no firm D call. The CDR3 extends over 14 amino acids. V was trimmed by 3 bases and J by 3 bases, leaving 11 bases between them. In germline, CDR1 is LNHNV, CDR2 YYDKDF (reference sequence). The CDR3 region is CATSRGSGDYGYTF. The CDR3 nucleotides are TGTGCCACCAGCAGGGGAAGCGGGGACTATGGCTACACCTTC.

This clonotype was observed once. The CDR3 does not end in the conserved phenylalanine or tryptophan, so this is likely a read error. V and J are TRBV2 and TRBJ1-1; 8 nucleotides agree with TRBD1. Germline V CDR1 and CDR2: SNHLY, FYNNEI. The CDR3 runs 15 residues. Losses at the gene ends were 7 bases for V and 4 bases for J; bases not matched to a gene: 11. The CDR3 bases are TGTGCCAGCAATTCAGGACAGGGAGGGAGCACTGAAGCTTTCTCT. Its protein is CASNSGQGGSTEAFS.

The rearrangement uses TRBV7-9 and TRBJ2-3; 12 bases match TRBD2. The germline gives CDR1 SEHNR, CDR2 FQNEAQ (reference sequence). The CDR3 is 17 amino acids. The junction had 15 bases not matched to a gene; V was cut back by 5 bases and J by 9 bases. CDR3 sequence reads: CASSQDDLAGGGGTQYF. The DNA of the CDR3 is TGTGCCAGCAGCCAAGATGATCTAGCGGGGGGGGGTGGAACGCAGTATTTT. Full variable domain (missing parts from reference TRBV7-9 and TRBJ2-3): DTGVSQNPRHKITKRGQNVTFRCDPISEHNRLYWYRQTLGQGPEFLTYFQNEAQLEKSRLLSDRFSAERPKGSFSTLEIQRTEQGDSAMYLCASSQDDLAGGGGTQYFGPGTRLTVL.

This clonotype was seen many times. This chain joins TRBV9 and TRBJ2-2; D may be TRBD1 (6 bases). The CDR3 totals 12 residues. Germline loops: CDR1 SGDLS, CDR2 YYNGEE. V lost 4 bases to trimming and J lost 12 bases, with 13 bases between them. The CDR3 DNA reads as TGTGCCAGCAGCCCGGGGACATCACAGCTGTTTTTT. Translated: CASSPGTSQLFF.

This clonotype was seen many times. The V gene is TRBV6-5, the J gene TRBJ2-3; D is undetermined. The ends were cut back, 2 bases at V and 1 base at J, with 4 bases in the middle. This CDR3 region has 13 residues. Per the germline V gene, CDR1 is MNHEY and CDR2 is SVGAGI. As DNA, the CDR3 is TGTGCCAGCAGTTACGGGGGCACAGATACGCAGTATTTT. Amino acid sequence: CASSYGGTDTQYF.

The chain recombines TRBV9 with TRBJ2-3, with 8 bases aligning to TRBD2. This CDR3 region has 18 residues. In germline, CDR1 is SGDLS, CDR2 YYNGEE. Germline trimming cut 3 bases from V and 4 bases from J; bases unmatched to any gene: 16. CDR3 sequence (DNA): TGTGCCAGCAGCGACCGGACTAGCAAGGTCCAGCCCGCAGATACGCAGTATTTT. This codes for CASSDRTSKVQPADTQYF.

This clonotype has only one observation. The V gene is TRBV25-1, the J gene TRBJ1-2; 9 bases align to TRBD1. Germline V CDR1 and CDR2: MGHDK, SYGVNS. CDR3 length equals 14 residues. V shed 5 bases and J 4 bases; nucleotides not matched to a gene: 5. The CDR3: CASSMTGGGYGYTF. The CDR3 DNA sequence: TGTGCCAGCAGTATGACAGGGGGAGGCTATGGCTACACCTTC.

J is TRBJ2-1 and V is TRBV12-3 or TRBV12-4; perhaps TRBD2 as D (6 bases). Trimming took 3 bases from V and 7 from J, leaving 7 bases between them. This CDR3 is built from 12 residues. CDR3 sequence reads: CASSFAGNEQFF. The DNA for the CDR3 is TGTGCCAGCAGTTTTGCGGGAAATGAGCAGTTCTTC.

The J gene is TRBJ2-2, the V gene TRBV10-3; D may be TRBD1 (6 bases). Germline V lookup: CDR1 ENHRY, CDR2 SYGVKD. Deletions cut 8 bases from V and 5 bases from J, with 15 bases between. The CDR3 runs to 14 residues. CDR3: CAIPGGQPTGELFF. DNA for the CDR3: TGTGCCATCCCCGGAGGACAGCCAACCGGGGAGCTGTTTTTT.

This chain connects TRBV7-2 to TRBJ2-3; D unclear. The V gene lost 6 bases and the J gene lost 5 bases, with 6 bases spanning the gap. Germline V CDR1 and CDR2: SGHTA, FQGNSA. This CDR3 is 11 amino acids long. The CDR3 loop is CASRTGDTQYF. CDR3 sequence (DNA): TGTGCCAGCAGAACTGGAGATACGCAGTATTTT.

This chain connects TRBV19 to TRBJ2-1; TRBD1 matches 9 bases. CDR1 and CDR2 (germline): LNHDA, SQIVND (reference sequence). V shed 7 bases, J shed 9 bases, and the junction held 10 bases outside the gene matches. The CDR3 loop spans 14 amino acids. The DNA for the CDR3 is TGTGCCAGTACCGCCGGGACAGGGTGGAGTGAGCAGTTCTTC. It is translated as CASTAGTGWSEQFF.

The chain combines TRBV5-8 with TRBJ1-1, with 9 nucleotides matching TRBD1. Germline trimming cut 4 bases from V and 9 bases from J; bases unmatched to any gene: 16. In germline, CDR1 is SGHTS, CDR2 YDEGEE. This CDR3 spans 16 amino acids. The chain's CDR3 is CASSQDSSGQGEKAFF. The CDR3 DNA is TGTGCCAGCAGCCAAGATAGCTCGGGACAGGGTGAAAAAGCTTTCTTT.

The CDR3 sequence is CASSPWDRNTEAFF. The CDR3 region has the DNA TGTGCCAGCAGCCCCTGGGACAGGAACACTGAAGCTTTCTTT. The rearrangement uses TRBV7-9 and TRBJ1-1; 7 positions agree with TRBD1. V lost 5 bases and J lost 1; bases outside the gene matches: 4. The germline V gene encodes CDR1 SEHNR and CDR2 FQNEAQ (reference sequence). The CDR3 is 14 residues long.

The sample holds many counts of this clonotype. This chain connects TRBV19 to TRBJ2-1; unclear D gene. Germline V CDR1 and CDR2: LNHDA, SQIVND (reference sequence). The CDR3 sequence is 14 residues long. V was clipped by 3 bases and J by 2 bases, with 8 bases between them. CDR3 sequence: CASSISPAYNEQFF. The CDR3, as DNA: TGTGCCAGTAGTATTAGCCCTGCCTACAATGAGCAGTTCTTC.